The T cell receptor (beta chain) described here comes from a study of beta chain features in type 1 diabetes. Looked up from germline, CDR1 is SQVTM and CDR2 is ANQGSEA. CDR3 length: 11 amino acids. Trimming left V 4 bases short and J 8 bases short, with 9 bases between. Study outcomes and limitations: A moderate, significant TCRB CDR3 shortening appeared in type 1 diabetes across four CD4+ subsets.

Every bit of the isolated RNA underwent reverse transcription, so sequencing read expressed TCRB transcripts. The data were produced by immunoSEQ multiplex PCR, yet TCRdb's version contains in-frame clones alone and is incomplete. Among approximately 270,000 clones listed, more than 13% were seen once. Averaging roughly 100 mL, one heparinised blood draw was given by each donor. In the case of this clone: What it binds is unknown.

The source material was naive CD4+ T cells from blood. The chain has TRBV29-1 and TRBJ2-1; weak D call: TRBD1 (5 bases). This TCR derives from a young man with type 1 diabetes. The CDR3 region has the DNA TGCAGCGTTGTAGGGGCAGATGAGCAGTTCTTC. As protein: CSVVGADEQFF.